These 18 T cell receptor beta chains were all obtained from the same sample, sequenced in a study of Graves' ophthalmopathy and Graves' hyperthyroidism. Amplification targeted the TCR beta CDR3 regions, with RNA transcripts as the source material. An opening RT-PCR round employed HTBI primers and preceded a second-round multiplex PCR. From the multiplex PCR reads, TCRdb called clonotypes with MiXCR, one entry per CDR3 protein. Of around 1.1 million distinct CDR3 sequences in the sample, about 38% were seen once. The source material was peripheral blood or thyroid tissue (not recorded which). The receptors come from an adult man with Graves' hyperthyroidism.

The chain combines TRBV7-2 with TRBJ1-2, with a weak D call TRBD1 (6 bases). Germline V CDR1 and CDR2: SGHTA, FQGNSA. CDR3 length equals 16 residues. The V end lost 3 bases, the J end lost 0 bases, and 14 bases lay between the germline ends. The CDR3 loop reads CASSFQGTGSNYGYTF. The CDR3 nucleotides read TGTGCCAGCAGCTTTCAGGGGACGGGATCTAACTATGGCTACACCTTC.

A remark on this clonotype: With a much larger clone just one base away, this may be a read error. This chain connects TRBV15 to TRBJ2-7, with TRBD2 matching over 11 bases. Trimming at V came to 0 bases and at J to 2 bases, leaving 9 bases not matched to a gene. The CDR3 sequence is 18 residues long. Germline V gene lookup returns CDR1 LNHNV and CDR2 YYDKDF (reference sequence). DNA of the CDR3: TGTGCCACCAGCAGAGATCCAGCGTTTAGCGGGGGGGCCTACGAGCAGTACTTC. It codes for CATSRDPAFSGGAYEQYF.

This clonotype was recorded at least ten times. This rearrangement joins TRBV29-1 to TRBJ1-5; D may be TRBD1 (6 bases). The V end lost 7 bases, the J end lost 7 bases, and 20 bases lay between the germline ends. Per germline, CDR1 SQVTM and CDR2 ANQGSEA. The length of the CDR3 is 14 residues. Written as DNA, the CDR3 is TGCAGCGCCGTAGAACAGGGCCCGGGGCAGCCCCAGCATTTT. Its protein is CSAVEQGPGQPQHF. The full variable domain, completed using reference TRBV29-1 and TRBJ1-5, is SAVISQKPSRDICQRGTSLTIQCQVDSQVTMMFWYRQQPGQSLTLIATANQGSEATYESGFVIDKFPISRPNLTFSTLTVSNMSPEDSSIYLCSAVEQGPGQPQHFGDGTRLSIL.

Turning to this clonotype: An end of the junction does not agree with germline; a read error may underlie this. The rearrangement uses TRBV4-3 and TRBJ2-2; 8 positions agree with TRBD2. There are 15 residues in the CDR3. In germline, CDR1 is LGHNA, CDR2 YSLEER. CDR3 coding DNA: TGCGCCAGCAGCCCGATAGCGGGAAACACCGGGGAGCTGCTTTTT. Protein sequence: CASSPIAGNTGELLF.

This clonotype occurred many times. The J gene is TRBJ1-3, the V gene TRBV11-2; maybe TRBD1 (6 bases). The CDR3 has 14 residues. V lost 8 bases to trimming and J lost 4 bases, with 15 bases between them. Germline V gene sequence: CDR1 SGHAT, CDR2 FQNNGV. The CDR3 bases are TGTGCCAGCGTTCGATCAGGGGTCGGAAACACCATATATTTT. This gives the protein CASVRSGVGNTIYF.

The chain uses TRBV9 and TRBJ2-7, with 11 nucleotides matching TRBD2. This CDR3 contains 17 residues. The J segment lost 0 bases and the V segment lost 2 bases, leaving 7 bases of the junction unmatched. CDR1 is SGDLS, CDR2 YYNGEE, per germline. In DNA, the CDR3 is TGTGCCAGCAGCGTTGCCTCTAGCGGGAGGAGCTCCTACGAGCAGTACTTC. The encoded protein is CASSVASSGRSSYEQYF.

This clonotype was seen repeatedly, ten times or more. V is TRBV20-1 and J is TRBJ2-5, with 9 positions matching TRBD2. V trimming: 7 bases; J trimming: 5 bases; junction bases outside the gene matches: 8. CDR1 is DFQATT, CDR2 SNEGSKA, per germline (reference sequence). CDR3 length: 13 residues. CDR3 sequence: CSVVLAGRETQYF. The CDR3, as DNA: TGCAGTGTGGTCCTAGCGGGGCGGGAGACCCAGTACTTC.

At least ten counts were recorded for this clonotype. The CDR3 here is CSALKGANQNTEAFF. CDR3 coding DNA: TGCAGTGCATTGAAGGGGGCGAATCAGAACACTGAAGCTTTCTTT. The genes are TRBV20-1 and TRBJ1-1; 7 positions match TRBD1. Trimming cost V 6 bases and J 1 base; bases outside gene matches: 11. The CDR3 sequence is 15 residues long. Per germline, CDR1 DFQATT and CDR2 SNEGSKA (reference sequence).

This chain uses TRBV10-3 with TRBJ2-2, with a weak D call TRBD1 (5 bases). Germline values: CDR1 ENHRY, CDR2 SYGVKD. V shed 3 bases and J shed 2 bases, with 16 bases lying between them. The CDR3 loop spans 17 amino acids. The CDR3 loop is CAISDEDSSYNTGELFF. CDR3 bases: TGTGCCATCAGTGATGAAGACAGCTCCTACAACACCGGGGAGCTGTTTTTT.

This clonotype appeared once. The chain is built from TRBV7-8 and TRBJ1-1; 12 nucleotides line up with TRBD1. V lost 5 bases and J lost 1; bases outside the gene matches: 5. Germline CDR1 SGHVS, CDR2 FQNEAQ. The length of the CDR3 is 16 residues. CDR3 in DNA: TGTGCCAGCAGCCAGGGACAGGGGGCGCGGAACACTGAAGCTTTCTTT. This sequence encodes CASSQGQGARNTEAFF.

The count of this clonotype is one. This rearrangement joins TRBV5-4 to TRBJ2-7; D unclear. The CDR3 has 12 amino acids. Trimming took off 6 bases at V and 7 bases at J, with 14 bases between the two ends. Per germline, CDR1 SGHNT and CDR2 YYREEE (reference sequence). The CDR3 is CASTSGSWEQYF. The DNA for the CDR3 is TGTGCCAGCACCTCCGGCTCCTGGGAGCAGTACTTC.

The chain combines TRBV7-2 with TRBJ1-2; D gene uncertain. The germline CDR1 and CDR2 sequences are SGHTA and FQGNSA. V lost 6 bases and J 8 bases, leaving 16 bases between the germline ends. This CDR3 region has 13 residues. The CDR3 is CASSPTAEGGYTF. CDR3 DNA sequence: TGTGCCAGCAGTCCTACAGCAGAAGGGGGCTACACCTTC.

The sample holds many counts of this clonotype. The chain links TRBV20-1 to TRBJ2-5, with D maybe TRBD1 (7 bases). V dropped 6 bases and J dropped 5 bases, with 22 bases sitting between them. This CDR3 is built from 15 residues. Germline V CDR1 and CDR2: DFQATT, SNEGSKA (reference sequence). Here the CDR3 DNA reads TGCAGTGCCCGCGGTACACAGGGGACTGGGGAGACCCAGTACTTC. Protein product: CSARGTQGTGETQYF.

This clonotype has more than one count but fewer than ten. The chain couples TRBV6-2 or TRBV6-3 to TRBJ2-5; a possible D gene is TRBD1 (6 bases). This CDR3 is built from 15 residues. The germline CDR1 and CDR2 sequences are MNHEY and SVGEGT. Trimming took off 2 bases at V and 4 bases at J, with 14 bases between the two ends. CDR3 protein: CASSYVGHYPETQYF. As DNA, the CDR3 is TGTGCCAGCAGTTACGTGGGACACTACCCAGAGACCCAGTACTTC.

J is TRBJ2-5 and V is TRBV7-6; D remains ambiguous. The CDR3 totals 15 residues. Germline lookup yields CDR1 SGHVS and CDR2 FNYEAQ. Trimming took off 2 bases at V and 0 bases at J, with 10 bases between the two ends. The CDR3 region has the DNA TGTGCCAGCAGCTTAACCGGGTGGAACCAAGAGACCCAGTACTTC. Its protein is CASSLTGWNQETQYF. The entire variable domain, with the rest obtained from reference TRBV7-6 and TRBJ2-5, is as follows: GAGVSQSPRYKVTKRGQDVALRCDPISGHVSLYWYRQALGQGPEFLTYFNYEAQQDKSGLPNDRFSAERPEGSISTLTIQRTEQRDSAMYRCASSLTGWNQETQYFGPGTRLLVL.

This sequence joins TRBV6-2 or TRBV6-3 and TRBJ2-7; 9 bases line up with TRBD2. The CDR3 sequence is 15 residues long. Losses at the gene ends were 0 bases for V and 3 bases for J; bases not matched to a gene: 3. Germline V gene data show CDR1 as MNHEY and CDR2 as SVGEGT. The CDR3 reads CASSYSTSGLYEQYF. CDR3 DNA: TGTGCCAGCAGTTACTCGACTAGCGGACTCTACGAGCAGTACTTC.

This clonotype was observed a few times. This chain connects TRBV27 to TRBJ1-2, with D maybe TRBD1 (6 bases). CDR1 and CDR2 from the germline V gene are MNHEY and SMNVEV (reference sequence). The CDR3 sequence is 14 residues long. Deletions cut 5 bases from V and 2 bases from J, with 12 bases between. The CDR3 protein is CASSRDGTNYGYTF. The CDR3 region has the DNA TGTGCCAGCAGTCGCGACGGGACAAACTATGGCTACACCTTC.

The sample holds many counts of this clonotype. The chain employs TRBV5-1 and TRBJ2-2; 13 bases fit TRBD2. This CDR3 has 15 residues. V trimming: 4 bases; J trimming: 7 bases; junction bases outside the gene matches: 4. Germline V lookup: CDR1 SGHRS, CDR2 YFSETQ. Here the CDR3 DNA reads TGCGCCAGCAGCCCCGGACTAGCGGGAGACGGGGAGCTGTTTTTT. Translated, it gives CASSPGLAGDGELFF. Full variable domain (missing parts from reference TRBV5-1 and TRBJ2-2): KAGVTQTPRYLIKTRGQQVTLSCSPISGHRSVSWYQQTPGQGLQFLFEYFSETQRNKGNFPGRFSGRQFSNSRSEMNVSTLELGDSALYLCASSPGLAGDGELFFGEGSRLTVL.